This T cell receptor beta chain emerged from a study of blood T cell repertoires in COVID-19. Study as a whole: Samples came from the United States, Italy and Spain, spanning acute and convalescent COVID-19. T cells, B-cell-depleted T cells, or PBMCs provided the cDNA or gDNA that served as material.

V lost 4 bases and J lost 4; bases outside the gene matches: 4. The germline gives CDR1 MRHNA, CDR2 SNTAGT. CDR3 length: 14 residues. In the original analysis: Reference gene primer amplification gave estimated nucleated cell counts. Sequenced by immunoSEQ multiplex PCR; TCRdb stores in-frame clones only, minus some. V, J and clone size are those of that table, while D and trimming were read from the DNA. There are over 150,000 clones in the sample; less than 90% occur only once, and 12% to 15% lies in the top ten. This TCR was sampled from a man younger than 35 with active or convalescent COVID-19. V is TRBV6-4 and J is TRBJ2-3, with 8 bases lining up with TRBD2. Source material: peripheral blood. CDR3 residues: CASSGTGGPDTQYF. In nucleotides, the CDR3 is TGTGCCAGCAGTGGAACGGGGGGGCCAGATACGCAGTATTTT.